This T cell receptor beta chain appears in the sequencing data of a study of T cells in Graves' hyperthyroidism and ophthalmopathy. Findings and limits, study-wide: Blood held most thyroid clonotypes expanded above 0.001 frequency. A median around six months before onset, the model predicted ophthalmopathy.

Researchers amplified the TCR beta CDR3 regions from RNA transcripts. RT-PCR in the first round (using the HTBI primer set) targeted the TCR CDR3. TCRdb recomputed calls from the multiplex PCR reads with MiXCR, one row per CDR3 protein. The sample records around 560,000 distinct CDR3 sequences, 16% being singletons. The CDR3 runs to 14 residues. Germline CDR1 and CDR2: SGHVS and FQNEAQ. Trimming removed 3 bases at V and 8 bases at J, with 16 bases between. Graves' hyperthyroidism is called stable when ophthalmopathy does not progress within 18 months. Hyperthyroidism in the patients, aged 18 to 65, was newly diagnosed and under 2 months in duration. This clonotype was counted ten times or more. Its target is not known.

The material sequenced was blood. This TCR was recovered from a woman between 18 and 30 years old with Graves' hyperthyroidism. This chain joins TRBV7-8 and TRBJ1-2; a possible D gene is TRBD1 (5 bases). CDR3 coding DNA: TGTGCCAGCAGCTTTGAAAAGGGGCTGGGGGGCTACACCTTC. Its protein product is CASSFEKGLGGYTF.